A single sample is the source of the 17 T cell receptor beta chains below, sequenced in a study of shared clonotypes between healthy human individuals. Method: immunoSEQ multiplex PCR; TCRdb's copy keeps in-frame clones and lacks some. The data hold about 2 million clones, with around 95% observed a single time. Sample: naive CD4+ T cells sorted from blood. Subset denoted: CD45RA+ positively selected. The receptors come from a man aged 18-30 years in good health.

This clone is a singleton in its sample. This sequence joins TRBV6-1 and TRBJ1-6, with unresolved D. The CDR3 consists of 15 residues. The germline CDR1 and CDR2 sequences are MNHNS and SASEGT. V shed 4 bases and J shed 0 bases, with 7 bases lying between them. The CDR3, as DNA: TGTGCCAGCAGTGTTCAGCGCTCCTATAATTCACCCCTCCACTTT. Amino acid sequence: CASSVQRSYNSPLHF.

The V gene is TRBV4-1, the J gene TRBJ2-1, with a tentative D call TRBD2 (5 bases). Trimming took 0 bases from V and 0 from J, leaving 9 bases between them. There are 16 residues in the CDR3. In germline, CDR1 is MGHRA, CDR2 YSYEKL. CDR3 loop: CASSQDRTSSYNEQFF. CDR3 bases: TGCGCCAGCAGCCAAGATCGAACTAGCTCCTACAATGAGCAGTTCTTC.

The chain carries TRBV18 and TRBJ1-6; D might be TRBD1 (6 bases). V was pared by 5 bases and J by 2 bases, with 13 bases between. The CDR3 sequence is 16 residues long. From germline, CDR1 is KGHSH and CDR2 LQKENI. The CDR3 DNA is TGTGCCAGCTCAGAACAGGGTCGAGCCTATAATTCACCCCTCCACTTT. It translates to CASSEQGRAYNSPLHF.

This chain connects TRBV7-9 to TRBJ1-4; D not resolved. Germline V gene sequence: CDR1 SEHNR, CDR2 FQNEAQ (reference sequence). This CDR3 is built from 16 residues. V was clipped by 1 base and J by 8 bases, with 17 bases between them. The CDR3 protein is CASSLGQSESVEKLFF. The CDR3 nucleotides read TGTGCCAGCAGCTTAGGACAATCGGAGTCTGTCGAAAAACTGTTTTTT.

The rearrangement uses TRBV12-5 and TRBJ2-7; 9 nucleotides align to TRBD2. The germline CDR1 and CDR2 sequences are LGHNT and FRNRAP. Germline trimming cut 3 bases from V and 7 bases from J; bases unmatched to any gene: 13. CDR3 length equals 16 residues. In nucleotides, the CDR3 is TGTGCTAGTGGTTTCGCCGCTGTAGCGGGAGTGAGGGAGCAGTACTTC. Translated, it gives CASGFAAVAGVREQYF.

V usage is TRBV4-1 and J usage is TRBJ2-7; 7 nucleotides agree with TRBD2. The length of the CDR3 is 14 residues. The V segment lost 4 bases and the J segment 0 bases; nucleotides outside the gene matches: 3. Germline-derived CDR1 and CDR2 are MGHRA and YSYEKL. CDR3 nucleotides: TGCGCCAGCAGCCTAGCGGGCCCCTCCTACGAGCAGTACTTC. Protein sequence: CASSLAGPSYEQYF.

V is TRBV19 and J is TRBJ2-1, with no clear D. The V end was cut by 11 bases, the J end by 2 bases, with 13 bases between. The CDR3 contains 13 residues. The V gene's germline CDR1 is LNHDA and CDR2 SQIVND (reference sequence). The CDR3 spells CASGQSTYNEQFF. CDR3 DNA sequence: TGTGCCTCGGGCCAGTCAACCTACAATGAGCAGTTCTTC.

V usage is TRBV28 and J usage is TRBJ2-3; tentatively, D is TRBD2 (6 bases). The CDR3 is made up of 15 amino acids. From germline, CDR1 is MDHEN and CDR2 SYDVKM. Trimming left V 8 bases short and J 2 bases short, with 17 bases between. The CDR3 is CASHAGGRLTDTQYF. CDR3 DNA sequence: TGTGCCAGCCATGCCGGAGGGCGGCTCACAGATACGCAGTATTTT.

This clone appeared once. This rearrangement joins TRBV28 to TRBJ2-2; D gene uncertain. Between the trimmed V and J ends, which lost 3 bases and 3 bases, there was a span of 11 bases. The CDR3 covers 15 residues. Germline V gene lookup returns CDR1 MDHEN and CDR2 SYDVKM. The CDR3, as DNA: TGTGCCAGCAGTTTTGGATACAGCCACACCGGGGAGCTGTTTTTT. Protein sequence: CASSFGYSHTGELFF.

The chain uses TRBV30 and TRBJ1-6; D is uncertain. CDR1 is GTSNPN and CDR2 is SVGIG in the germline V gene (reference sequence). The CDR3 contains 15 residues. V was shortened by 5 bases and J by 7 bases, with 18 bases between the two germline ends. CDR3 amino acids: CAWGPLRPANSPLHF. In DNA form, the CDR3 reads TGTGCCTGGGGCCCATTGCGGCCCGCAAATTCACCCCTCCACTTT.

The J gene is TRBJ1-5, the V gene TRBV18; no reliable D call. The CDR3 contains 14 residues. Trimming removed 2 bases from V and 7 bases from J, with 12 bases in between. Germline-derived CDR1 and CDR2 are KGHSH and LQKENI. In nucleotides, the CDR3 is TGTGCCAGCTCACCAAATCTCCGGGCACAGCCCCAGCATTTT. Protein: CASSPNLRAQPQHF.

This chain joins TRBV6-1 and TRBJ2-7; TRBD1 might be the D (6 bases). Germline V gene data show CDR1 as MNHNS and CDR2 as SASEGT. The CDR3 is 14 amino acids. V shed 3 bases and J shed 5 bases, with 14 bases lying between them. CDR3 residues: CASSDTQGSHEQYF. Written as DNA, the CDR3 is TGTGCCAGCAGTGACACACAGGGATCACACGAGCAGTACTTC.

As to this clone: This specimen includes other DNA sequences encoding the same CDR3. J is TRBJ2-1 and V is TRBV5-1; 12 bases are shared with TRBD2. V dropped 3 bases and J dropped 7; count of bases not matched to a gene: 5. Germline CDR1 reads SGHRS; CDR2 reads YFSETQ. The CDR3 contains 15 residues. CDR3 residues: CASSSGLAGSNEQFF. DNA for the CDR3: TGCGCCAGCAGCTCCGGACTAGCGGGGTCTAATGAGCAGTTCTTC.

This clone was picked up one time. The chain is built from TRBV18 and TRBJ1-6; the match to TRBD1 covers 8 bases. J gave up 2 bases and V 6 bases, and 6 bases lay outside the gene matches. This CDR3 contains 16 residues. From germline, CDR1 is KGHSH and CDR2 LQKENI. CDR3 amino acids: CASSQDRAAYNSPLHF. The CDR3 DNA reads as TGTGCCAGCTCCCAGGACAGGGCAGCCTATAATTCACCCCTCCACTTT.

This chain connects TRBV30 to TRBJ2-3, with D possibly being TRBD1 (5 bases). This CDR3 contains 14 residues. V was clipped by 1 base and J by 1 base, with 9 bases between them. Germline-derived CDR1 and CDR2 are GTSNPN and SVGIG (reference sequence). In DNA, the CDR3 is TGTGCCTGGAGTGCAGGGCTTGGCACAGATACGCAGTATTTT. This encodes CAWSAGLGTDTQYF.

As for this clone: The same CDR3 can be traced to other DNA sequences in this sample. The chain joins TRBV18 to TRBJ1-1, with 9 bases identical to TRBD1. CDR3 size: 13 residues. V gave up 4 bases and J gave up 4 bases; unmatched junction bases: 1. Germline assignment: CDR1 KGHSH and CDR2 LQKENI. DNA for the CDR3: TGTGCCAGCTCACGGGGACAGGGCACTGAAGCTTTCTTT. This sequence encodes CASSRGQGTEAFF.

V is TRBV11-2 and J is TRBJ1-4; no definite D call. The CDR3 length is 15 residues. Looked up from germline, CDR1 is SGHAT and CDR2 is FQNNGV. Between the trimmed V and J ends, which lost 5 bases and 0 bases, there was a span of 10 bases. CDR3 sequence reads: CASSPQRATNEKLFF. As DNA, the CDR3 is TGTGCCAGCAGCCCTCAGCGGGCAACTAATGAAAAACTGTTTTTT.